These 21 T cell receptor beta chains share one sample of origin, sequenced in a study of blood T cell repertoires in COVID-19 (TCRdb year 2020). The library came from the immunoSEQ multiplex PCR assay. TCRdb obtained this table from immuneACCESS and retained in-frame rearrangements with V and J assigned. These tables miss some clones; where compared with another copy, unresolved V genes account for less than half of the shortfall, and the remainder is unexplained. The sample yields under 350,000 clones; 75% to 90% were counted once. Around 4.4% of the sample comes from the top ten. The specimen was peripheral blood. All receptors come from a man aged 40-55 years with acute or convalescent COVID-19.

This chain connects TRBV28 to TRBJ2-1, with TRBD2 identical over 9 bases. This CDR3 has 15 amino acids. V shed 4 bases and J 12 bases; nucleotides not matched to a gene: 13. Germline V gene lookup returns CDR1 MDHEN and CDR2 SYDVKM. In DNA form, the CDR3 reads TGTGCCAGCAGTTCCCGGGGAGCGGGGGGTCAAGGGCAGTTCTTC. It specifies CASSSRGAGGQGQFF. Complete variable domain (other parts from reference TRBV28 and TRBJ2-1): DVKVTQSSRYLVKRTGEKVFLECVQDMDHENMFWYRQDPGLGLRLIYFSYDVKMKEKGDIPEGYSVSREKKERFSLILESASTNQTSMYLCASSSRGAGGQGQFFGPGTRLTVL.

The chain joins TRBV19 to TRBJ2-7; 7 bases map to TRBD1. The V gene's germline CDR1 is LNHDA and CDR2 SQIVND (reference sequence). This CDR3 contains 16 residues. With 2 bases clipped from V and 8 bases from J, the junction kept 15 bases outside the gene matches. The CDR3 sequence is CASSILGTEPWNKQYF. CDR3 in DNA: TGTGCCAGTAGTATATTGGGGACAGAGCCCTGGAATAAGCAGTACTTC.

This clone is a singleton in its sample. The CDR3 reads CASSLEGFATNEKLFF. The CDR3 DNA reads as TGCGCCAGCAGCTTGGAGGGGTTTGCAACTAATGAAAAACTGTTTTTT. This sequence joins TRBV5-1 and TRBJ1-4; a weak D match, TRBD1 (5 bases). The CDR3 runs to 16 residues. The ends were cut back, 0 bases at V and 0 bases at J, with 9 bases in the middle. The germline gives CDR1 SGHRS, CDR2 YFSETQ.

V usage is TRBV7-8 and J usage is TRBJ1-6, with D unclear. CDR1 is SGHVS and CDR2 is FQNEAQ in the germline V gene. The CDR3 has 17 amino acids. Trimming removed 2 bases at V and 5 bases at J, with 16 bases between. The CDR3 bases are TGTGCCAGCAGCTTAAGGAACAGCCAAAAGAATAATTCACCCCTCCACTTT. Encoded protein: CASSLRNSQKNNSPLHF. Full variable domain (missing parts from reference TRBV7-8 and TRBJ1-6): GAGVSQSPRYKVAKRGQDVALRCDPISGHVSLFWYQQALGQGPEFLTYFQNEAQLDKSGLPSDRFFAERPEGSVSTLKIQRTQQEDSAVYLCASSLRNSQKNNSPLHFGNGTRLTVT.

In its sample, this clone was seen a few times. The chain uses TRBV7-2 and TRBJ1-2; D is undetermined. The CDR3 totals 13 residues. Germline lookup yields CDR1 SGHTA and CDR2 FQGNSA. V was clipped by 2 bases and J by 3 bases, with 7 bases between them. CDR3 bases: TGTGCCAGCAGCTTACCGGGATACTATGGCTACACCTTC. Protein sequence: CASSLPGYYGYTF.

This chain joins TRBV6-5 and TRBJ2-2; the D is unclear. Trimming removed 1 base at V and 7 bases at J, with 7 bases between. Germline values: CDR1 MNHEY, CDR2 SVGAGI. The CDR3 runs to 13 residues. CDR3 nucleotides: TGTGCCAGCAGTTACTTCCCGGGCGGGGAGCTGTTTTTT. Translated: CASSYFPGGELFF.

The chain joins TRBV5-4 to TRBJ2-6; D perhaps matches TRBD1 (5 bases). The CDR3 runs 16 residues. Germline lookup yields CDR1 SGHNT and CDR2 YYREEE (reference sequence). Trimming stripped 0 bases from V and 0 bases from J, with 7 bases between. CDR3 in amino acids: CASSLGQSSGANVLTF. The CDR3 bases are TGTGCCAGCAGCTTGGGACAGAGCTCTGGGGCCAACGTCCTGACTTTC.

This clone was found once. V gene TRBV19 combines with J gene TRBJ1-2; D ambiguous. The germline CDR1 and CDR2 sequences are LNHDA and SQIVND (reference sequence). The V gene lost 2 bases and the J gene lost 1 base, with 8 bases spanning the gap. The CDR3 runs 14 residues. In nucleotides, the CDR3 is TGTGCCAGTAGTATAACGAGGGATAACTATGGCTACACCTTC. Translation: CASSITRDNYGYTF.

The J gene is TRBJ2-2, the V gene TRBV13; a weak D match, TRBD2 (5 bases). CDR3 size: 17 residues. CDR1 and CDR2 from the germline V gene are PRHDT and FYEKMQ (reference sequence). V shed 5 bases and J shed 0 bases, with 16 bases lying between them. CDR3 loop: CASSLGLGNANTGELFF. The CDR3, as DNA: TGTGCCAGCAGCCTCGGACTGGGGAACGCGAACACCGGGGAGCTGTTTTTT.

This chain joins TRBV24-1 and TRBJ2-3; 9 bases agree with TRBD1. Germline CDR1 is KGHDR and CDR2 is SFDVKD. With 4 bases clipped from V and 0 bases from J, the junction kept 1 base outside the gene matches. CDR3 size: 15 residues. CDR3 region: CATSDGQGSTDTQYF. CDR3 in DNA: TGTGCCACCAGTGACGGACAGGGGAGCACAGATACGCAGTATTTT.

The chain carries TRBV6-5 and TRBJ2-1, with TRBD1 matching 7 bases. The CDR3 loop spans 14 amino acids. Looked up from germline, CDR1 is MNHEY and CDR2 is SVGAGI. V lost 9 bases, J lost 1 base, and 6 bases stayed unmatched. The CDR3 coding sequence is TGTGCCAGTCGTCCGGGACAGTCCTACAATGAGCAGTTCTTC. It codes for CASRPGQSYNEQFF.

The rearrangement uses TRBV13 and TRBJ2-7; D is unclear. V lost 2 bases, J lost 2 bases, and 7 bases lay in between. Germline CDR1 PRHDT, CDR2 FYEKMQ (reference sequence). The CDR3 contains 13 residues. The CDR3 DNA reads TGTGCCAGCAGCTTAAAGCGAACCTACGAGCAGTACTTC. It translates to CASSLKRTYEQYF.

The chain uses TRBV7-8 and TRBJ1-6; 9 nucleotides line up with TRBD1. Germline CDR1 and CDR2: SGHVS and FQNEAQ. With 3 bases clipped from V and 8 bases from J, the junction kept 14 bases outside the gene matches. The CDR3 contains 18 residues. The CDR3 loop reads CASSFRDRAASGDSPLHF. CDR3 DNA sequence: TGTGCCAGCAGCTTCCGGGACAGGGCTGCGTCTGGGGATTCACCCCTCCACTTT.

The chain combines TRBV27 with TRBJ1-2; 11 nucleotides match TRBD1. Germline V CDR1 and CDR2: MNHEY, SMNVEV (reference sequence). Germline trimming cut 11 bases from V and 7 bases from J; bases unmatched to any gene: 6. The CDR3 runs to 12 residues. The CDR3 protein is CARRDRGTGYTF. In nucleotides, the CDR3 is TGTGCCCGCCGGGACAGGGGGACTGGCTACACCTTC.

The chain recombines TRBV6-5 with TRBJ1-2; D not certain. This CDR3 is 10 amino acids long. CDR1 and CDR2 from the germline V gene are MNHEY and SVGAGI. V was cut by 4 bases and J by 10 bases, with 7 bases left in between. CDR3 sequence reads: CASSSRFYTF. CDR3 DNA: TGTGCCAGCAGTTCCAGGTTCTACACCTTC.

The chain recombines TRBV5-6 with TRBJ1-1; no clear D gene. V lost 0 bases to trimming and J lost 8 bases, with 17 bases between them. The germline gives CDR1 SGHDT, CDR2 YYEEEE. There are 15 residues in the CDR3. The CDR3 region is CASSLVPGSDGEAFF. CDR3 sequence (DNA): TGTGCCAGCAGCTTGGTTCCGGGGTCAGACGGGGAAGCTTTCTTT.

The sample holds a few counts of this clone. The chain recombines TRBV18 with TRBJ1-2; D not resolved. The CDR3 totals 14 residues. V dropped 3 bases and J dropped 3 bases, with 11 bases sitting between them. The germline CDR1 and CDR2 sequences are KGHSH and LQKENI. CDR3 residues: CASSPPTAYYGYTF. In DNA, the CDR3 is TGTGCCAGCTCACCCCCCACAGCCTACTATGGCTACACCTTC.

The chain recombines TRBV21-1 with TRBJ2-5; the table's D call, TRBD2, was not checked against the DNA. TRBV21-1 is an annotated pseudogene. There are 16 residues in the CDR3. CDR3 in amino acids: CASTSLAGGLQETQYF. The CDR3 coding sequence is TGTGCCAGCACCTCACTAGCGGGGGGACTTCAGGAGACCCAGTACTTC.

This clone was seen a single time. The gene calls are TRBV7-9 and TRBJ2-1, with 7 bases lining up with TRBD1. The CDR3 has 17 residues. V shed 2 bases, J shed 0 bases, and the junction held 7 bases outside the gene matches. The V gene's germline CDR1 is SEHNR and CDR2 FQNEAQ (reference sequence). The CDR3 region is CASSLQTGLPSYNEQFF. The CDR3 DNA sequence: TGTGCCAGCAGCTTACAGACAGGGCTCCCCTCCTACAATGAGCAGTTCTTC.

V usage is TRBV12-3 or TRBV12-4 and J usage is TRBJ2-1; TRBD1 is a possible D gene (5 bases). Trimming cost V 5 bases and J 6 bases, with 11 bases left between them. The CDR3 loop spans 13 amino acids. The CDR3 sequence: CASSPQGSNEQFF. The CDR3 DNA sequence: TGTGCCAGCAGTCCTCAGGGTTCCAATGAGCAGTTCTTC.

This clone was picked up a small number of times. This same CDR3 is encoded by further DNA sequences in the sample. The rearrangement uses TRBV5-1 and TRBJ1-1, with 10 bases fitting TRBD1. This CDR3 comprises 14 residues. From germline, CDR1 is SGHRS and CDR2 YFSETQ. After removal of 4 bases from V and 4 bases from J, the junction contained 4 bases not matched to a gene. CDR3 protein: CASSLRTGGTEAFF. The DNA of the CDR3 is TGCGCCAGCAGCCTCCGGACAGGGGGCACTGAAGCTTTCTTT.